Detailed here is one T cell receptor (beta chain). Assay: immunoSEQ multiplex PCR; the TCRdb copy retains only in-frame clones and omits some. The sample yields just over 30,000 clones, 85% to 90% seen once. The entry originates in a study of T cell responses to AZD1222 COVID-19 vaccine. Second-dose intervals near 4 or 12 weeks were combined. Germline V gene data show CDR1 as LNHDA and CDR2 as SQIVND (reference sequence). CDR3 length: 14 amino acids. Deletions cut 0 bases from V and 4 bases from J, with 9 bases between. The chain is built from TRBV19 and TRBJ1-2; D ambiguous. The sequencing used peripheral blood, collected 28 days after the second AZD1222 dose. The receptor's source is an adult who received the AZD1222 COVID-19 vaccine. CDR3 sequence reads: CASSIEEGPYGYTF. The CDR3 bases are TGTGCCAGTAGTATAGAAGAGGGCCCCTATGGCTACACCTTC.